Sequencing of this TCR beta chain was carried out in a study of human T cells and chemical hapten exposure. This clonotype was seen many times. Its antigen is not known. Study outcomes and limitations: Expanded TCRs made up significantly more big CDR3 similarity clusters than controls did.

It was the library that attached unique molecular identifiers to individual cDNA molecules. A single record per CDR3 protein comes from TCRdb applying MiXCR to the RACE reads. The repertoire holds 380,000 or so distinct CDR3 sequences, roughly 4.8% seen once, with approximately 2.1% in the top ten. Regarding time point: patch test 1, 2 weeks after DPC sensitization. Treatment in this sample: therapeutic diphenylcyclopropenone sensitization with weekly scalp DPC. CDR1 and CDR2 (germline): SGHTA, FQGNSA. Deletions cut 3 bases from V and 4 bases from J, with 12 bases between. The CDR3 sequence is 14 residues long.

The source material was whole blood, sampled in connection with sensitization to the hapten diphenylcyclopropenone (DPC). The chain employs TRBV7-2 and TRBJ1-1, with D perhaps TRBD1 (6 bases). The receptor comes from a woman in her 50s with alopecia areata. Some clones in this sample may be carry-over from other donors' samples. Written as DNA, the CDR3 is TGTGCCAGCAGCTTTCAGGGGAGATCCACTGAAGCTTTCTTT. Its translation: CASSFQGRSTEAFF.